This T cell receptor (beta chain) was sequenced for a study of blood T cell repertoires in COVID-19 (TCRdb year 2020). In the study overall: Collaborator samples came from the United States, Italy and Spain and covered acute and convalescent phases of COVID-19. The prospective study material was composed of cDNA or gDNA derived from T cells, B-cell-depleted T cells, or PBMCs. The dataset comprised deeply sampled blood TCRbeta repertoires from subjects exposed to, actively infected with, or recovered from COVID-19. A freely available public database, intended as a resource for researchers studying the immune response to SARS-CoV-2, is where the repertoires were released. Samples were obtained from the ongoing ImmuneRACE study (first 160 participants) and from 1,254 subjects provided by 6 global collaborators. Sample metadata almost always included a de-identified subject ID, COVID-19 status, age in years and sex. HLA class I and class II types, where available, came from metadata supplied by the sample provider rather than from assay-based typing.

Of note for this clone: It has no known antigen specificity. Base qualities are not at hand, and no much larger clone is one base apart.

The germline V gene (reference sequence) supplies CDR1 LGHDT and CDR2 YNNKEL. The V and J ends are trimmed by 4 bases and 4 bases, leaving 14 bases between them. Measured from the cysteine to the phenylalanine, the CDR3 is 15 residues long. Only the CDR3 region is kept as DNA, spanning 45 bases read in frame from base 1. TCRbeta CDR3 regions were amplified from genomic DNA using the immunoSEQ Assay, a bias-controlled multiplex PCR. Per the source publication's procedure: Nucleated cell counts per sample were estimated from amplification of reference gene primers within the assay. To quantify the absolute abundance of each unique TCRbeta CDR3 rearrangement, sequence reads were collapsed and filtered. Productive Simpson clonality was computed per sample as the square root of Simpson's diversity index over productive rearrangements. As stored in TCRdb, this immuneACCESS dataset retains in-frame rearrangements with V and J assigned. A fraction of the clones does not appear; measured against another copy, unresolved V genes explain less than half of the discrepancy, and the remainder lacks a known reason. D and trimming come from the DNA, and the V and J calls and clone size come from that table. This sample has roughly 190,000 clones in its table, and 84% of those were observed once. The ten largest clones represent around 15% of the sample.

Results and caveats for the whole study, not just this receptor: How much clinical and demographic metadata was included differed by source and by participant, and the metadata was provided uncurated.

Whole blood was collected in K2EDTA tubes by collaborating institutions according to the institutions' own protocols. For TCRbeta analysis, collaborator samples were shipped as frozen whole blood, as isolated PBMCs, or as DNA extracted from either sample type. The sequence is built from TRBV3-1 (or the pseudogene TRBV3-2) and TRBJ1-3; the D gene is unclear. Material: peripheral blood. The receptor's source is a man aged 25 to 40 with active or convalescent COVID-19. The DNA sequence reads TGTGCCAGCAGCCGGCCCTGGGAGTCCGGAAACACCATATATTTT. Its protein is CASSRPWESGNTIYF.